These 3 T cell receptor beta chains were all obtained from the same sample, sequenced in a study of T cell responses to AZD1222 COVID-19 vaccine. Assay: immunoSEQ multiplex PCR; the TCRdb copy retains only in-frame clones and omits some. The table lists roughly 150,000 clones, about 87% of them singletons, with about 3.7% in the top ten. Sequencing was performed on peripheral blood, taken on day 0 of MenACWY control vaccination. Every receptor here comes from an adult in good health.

V gene TRBV7-2 combines with J gene TRBJ2-5; 8 bases match TRBD1. In germline, CDR1 is SGHTA, CDR2 FQGNSA. V trimming: 5 bases; J trimming: 2 bases; junction bases outside the gene matches: 7. This CDR3 is built from 15 residues. DNA of the CDR3: TGTGCCAGCAGCCCCCGGACAGGGCGGCAAGAGACCCAGTACTTC. Translated, it gives CASSPRTGRQETQYF.

This rearrangement joins TRBV30 to TRBJ1-2, with no clear D. V shed 7 bases and J shed 3 bases, with 12 bases lying between them. Per germline, CDR1 GTSNPN and CDR2 SVGIG (reference sequence). The length of the CDR3 is 12 residues. CDR3 sequence reads: CAFGRNHYGYTF. Here the CDR3 DNA reads TGTGCCTTCGGAAGGAATCACTATGGCTACACCTTC.

The chain joins TRBV18 to TRBJ2-7, with TRBD1 matching 9 bases. In germline, CDR1 is KGHSH, CDR2 LQKENI. This CDR3 is 15 amino acids long. Trimming cost V 2 bases and J 0 bases; bases outside gene matches: 2. The CDR3: CASSPTGQGSYEQYF. As DNA, the CDR3 is TGTGCCAGCTCACCAACGGGACAGGGCTCCTACGAGCAGTACTTC.